These T cell receptor beta chains were read from a single sample in a study of T cells in narcolepsy. Using immunoSEQ multiplex PCR, the repertoire was profiled, and TCRdb retains in-frame clones only, with some absent. The table includes about 35,000 clones, roughly 80% detected once. The sequenced sample consisted of memory (CD45RA-) CD4+ T cells from blood. Source of these receptors: a human donor in good health. The CDR3 runs from the conserved cysteine through the conserved F or W. Fields, in order: D gene, V gene, J gene, clone size, CDR3 DNA, CDR3 protein. The D gene is left open where the match is weak. Rows give clone size only sometimes, using once, few, many, or a class for an expanded clone.

d_call: NA; v_call: TRBV5-4; j_call: TRBJ2-2; clone_size: NA; cdr3_nt: TGTGCCAGCAGCCCCCGGGTGGGGGGGGCGAATAAGAACACCGGGGAGCTGTTTTTT; cdr3_aa: CASSPRVGGANKNTGELFF
d_call: NA; v_call: TRBV19; j_call: TRBJ2-7; clone_size: NA; cdr3_nt: TGTGCCAGTAGTGCCAAAGGGGGGGGAGGCGAGCAGTACTTC; cdr3_aa: CASSAKGGGGEQYF
d_call: NA; v_call: TRBV7-2; j_call: TRBJ1-1; clone_size: NA; cdr3_nt: TGTGCCAGCAGCTTATCACAGGGCAACACTGAAGCTTTCTTT; cdr3_aa: CASSLSQGNTEAFF
d_call: NA; v_call: TRBV19; j_call: TRBJ1-2; clone_size: NA; cdr3_nt: TGTGCCAGTAGAGGGAATGGCTACACCTTC; cdr3_aa: CASRGNGYTF
d_call: TRBD2; v_call: TRBV7-2; j_call: TRBJ2-3; clone_size: NA; cdr3_nt: TGTGCCAGCAGCAGGGGACTAGCGGGGATTAGCACAGATACGCAGTATTTT; cdr3_aa: CASSRGLAGISTDTQYF
d_call: NA; v_call: TRBV5-4; j_call: TRBJ2-4; clone_size: NA; cdr3_nt: TGTGCCAGCAGCCAGCCCAACAGGGAAAAGTACTTC; cdr3_aa: CASSQPNREKYF
d_call: NA; v_call: TRBV6-1; j_call: TRBJ2-1; clone_size: NA; cdr3_nt: TGTGCCAGTAAGAAAGGTCAGGATGAGCAGTTCTTC; cdr3_aa: CASKKGQDEQFF
d_call: NA; v_call: TRBV7-9; j_call: TRBJ2-7; clone_size: NA; cdr3_nt: TGTGCCAGCAGCCCAGGGGGGGTACCCTACGAGCAGTACTTC; cdr3_aa: CASSPGGVPYEQYF
d_call: TRBD1; v_call: TRBV5-1; j_call: TRBJ2-7; clone_size: NA; cdr3_nt: TGCGCCAGCAGCTTCGACAGGGATCGCTACGAGCAGTACTTC; cdr3_aa: CASSFDRDRYEQYF
d_call: NA; v_call: TRBV4-1; j_call: TRBJ1-1; clone_size: few; cdr3_nt: TGCGCCAGCAGCCAAGTCCCGAAGGCGGCGAACACTGAAGCTTTCTTT; cdr3_aa: CASSQVPKAANTEAFF
d_call: NA; v_call: TRBV19; j_call: TRBJ1-3; clone_size: NA; cdr3_nt: TGTGCCAGTAGTATCCCCACTGGAAACACCATATATTTT; cdr3_aa: CASSIPTGNTIYF
d_call: NA; v_call: TRBV11-2; j_call: TRBJ2-2; clone_size: NA; cdr3_nt: TGTGCCAGCAGCTCCCGGCGGCACACCGGGGAGCTGTTTTTT; cdr3_aa: CASSSRRHTGELFF
d_call: NA; v_call: TRBV11-2; j_call: TRBJ2-5; clone_size: few; cdr3_nt: TGTGCCAGCAGCTTAGGGGTTAGCGGTGCCCCCCACCAAGAGACCCAGTACTTC; cdr3_aa: CASSLGVSGAPHQETQYF
d_call: TRBD2; v_call: TRBV4-3; j_call: TRBJ2-7; clone_size: NA; cdr3_nt: TGCGCCAGCAGCCAAGGTGGGGGGGAGGCCGAGCAGTACTTC; cdr3_aa: CASSQGGGEAEQYF
d_call: NA; v_call: TRBV27; j_call: TRBJ2-5; clone_size: few; cdr3_nt: TGTGCCAGCAGCGACCCCCCCGTCGGAGAGACCCAGTACTTC; cdr3_aa: CASSDPPVGETQYF
d_call: TRBD2; v_call: TRBV7-8; j_call: TRBJ2-1; clone_size: NA; cdr3_nt: TGTGCCAGCAGCCACCGGGACTACCTCTACAATGAGCAGTTCTTC; cdr3_aa: CASSHRDYLYNEQFF
d_call: NA; v_call: TRBV27; j_call: TRBJ2-7; clone_size: NA; cdr3_nt: TGTGCCAGCAGAAACTCTCCCTTTTACGAGCAGTACTTC; cdr3_aa: CASRNSPFYEQYF
d_call: NA; v_call: TRBV10-1; j_call: TRBJ2-3; clone_size: NA; cdr3_nt: TGCGCCAGCAGTGGAATAAGTCCCACAGATACGCAGTATTTT; cdr3_aa: CASSGISPTDTQYF
d_call: NA; v_call: TRBV29-1; j_call: TRBJ1-4; clone_size: NA; cdr3_nt: TGCAGCGTTGTTTGGGGTGAAAAACTGTTTTTT; cdr3_aa: CSVVWGEKLFF
d_call: TRBD1; v_call: TRBV4-2; j_call: TRBJ2-5; clone_size: NA; cdr3_nt: TGTGCCAGCAGCCAACCCCTCCTGGGACAGCAAGAGACCCAGTACTTC; cdr3_aa: CASSQPLLGQQETQYF
d_call: TRBD2; v_call: TRBV5-1; j_call: TRBJ2-1; clone_size: NA; cdr3_nt: TGCGCCAGCAGCGCGACTAGCGGGGGCCCTACAGCTTTCTTC; cdr3_aa: CASSATSGGPTAFF
d_call: NA; v_call: TRBV2; j_call: TRBJ1-5; clone_size: NA; cdr3_nt: TGTGCCAGCAGTGAAAACCAGGGGATTCCCCAGCATTTT; cdr3_aa: CASSENQGIPQHF
d_call: TRBD2; v_call: TRBV5-4; j_call: TRBJ2-3; clone_size: NA; cdr3_nt: TGTGCCAGCAGCCCTAGCGGGGGGGGAAATCGCCATACGCAGTATTTT; cdr3_aa: CASSPSGGGNRHTQYF
d_call: NA; v_call: TRBV5-6; j_call: TRBJ2-3; clone_size: NA; cdr3_nt: TGTGCCAGCAGTACGGGAGGCACAGATACGCAGTATTTT; cdr3_aa: CASSTGGTDTQYF
d_call: TRBD2; v_call: TRBV5-4; j_call: TRBJ2-3; clone_size: NA; cdr3_nt: TGTGCCAGCAGCTTGTTACGCGGGAGCGGCACAGATACGCAGTATTTT; cdr3_aa: CASSLLRGSGTDTQYF
d_call: TRBD1; v_call: TRBV5-6; j_call: TRBJ2-7; clone_size: NA; cdr3_nt: TGTGCCAGCAGCAGGGGACAGAACTACGAGCAGTACTTC; cdr3_aa: CASSRGQNYEQYF
d_call: NA; v_call: TRBV7-3; j_call: TRBJ2-7; clone_size: NA; cdr3_nt: TGTGCCAGCAGCTTGGTTGAGTTTTACGGCTTC; cdr3_aa: CASSLVEFYGF
d_call: TRBD1; v_call: TRBV6-5; j_call: TRBJ1-1; clone_size: NA; cdr3_nt: TGTGCCAGCAGCACGACAGGGGGCCGGACTGAAGCTTTCTTT; cdr3_aa: CASSTTGGRTEAFF
d_call: TRBD1; v_call: TRBV5-6; j_call: TRBJ1-2; clone_size: NA; cdr3_nt: TGTGCCAGCACCACTACAGGGGGGGGGCCTGGCTACACCTTC; cdr3_aa: CASTTTGGGPGYTF
d_call: TRBD1; v_call: TRBV10-3; j_call: TRBJ2-7; clone_size: once; cdr3_nt: TGTGCCATCAGGATTAGGGACAGGGACTACGAGCAGTACTTC; cdr3_aa: CAIRIRDRDYEQYF
d_call: NA; v_call: TRBV2; j_call: TRBJ1-3; clone_size: NA; cdr3_nt: TGTGCCAGCAGTGTTGGGCAGGGCAAATCCTCTGGAAACACCATATATTTT; cdr3_aa: CASSVGQGKSSGNTIYF
d_call: NA; v_call: TRBV6-5; j_call: TRBJ2-1; clone_size: NA; cdr3_nt: TGTGCCAGCAGGGGGCCATCCTACAATGAGCAGTTCTTC; cdr3_aa: CASRGPSYNEQFF
d_call: NA; v_call: TRBV5-1; j_call: TRBJ1-2; clone_size: NA; cdr3_nt: TGCGCCAGCAGCTTGGGGCAGAACTATGGCTACACCTTC; cdr3_aa: CASSLGQNYGYTF
d_call: NA; v_call: TRBV5-1; j_call: TRBJ2-5; clone_size: NA; cdr3_nt: TGCGCCAGCAGCTCATCCCTAGGGGGGACGGGGGAGACCCAGTACTTC; cdr3_aa: CASSSSLGGTGETQYF
d_call: TRBD1; v_call: TRBV9; j_call: TRBJ2-2; clone_size: NA; cdr3_nt: TGTGCCAGCAGCGTAGGACAGGGGGCCACCGGGGAGCTGTTTTTT; cdr3_aa: CASSVGQGATGELFF
d_call: NA; v_call: TRBV5-1; j_call: TRBJ2-1; clone_size: NA; cdr3_nt: TGCGCCAGCAGCTTGCTTACTATAGGCAATGAGCAGTTCTTC; cdr3_aa: CASSLLTIGNEQFF
d_call: NA; v_call: TRBV2; j_call: TRBJ1-1; clone_size: NA; cdr3_nt: TGTGCCAGCAGTGTCGGGGGCACTGAAGCTTTCTTT; cdr3_aa: CASSVGGTEAFF
d_call: NA; v_call: TRBV6-9; j_call: TRBJ2-3; clone_size: NA; cdr3_nt: TGTGCCAGCAGTTACCGGAGGGGTGGCACAGATACGCAGTATTTT; cdr3_aa: CASSYRRGGTDTQYF
d_call: TRBD2; v_call: TRBV5-1; j_call: TRBJ2-1; clone_size: once; cdr3_nt: TGCGCCAGCAGCTCTCTGGGCAAGCGGGGGAACAATGAGCAGTTCTTC; cdr3_aa: CASSSLGKRGNNEQFF
d_call: NA; v_call: TRBV5-1; j_call: TRBJ2-2; clone_size: NA; cdr3_nt: TGCGCCAGCAGCTTGGGCGACAGAGGGTACACCGGGGAGCTGTTTTTT; cdr3_aa: CASSLGDRGYTGELFF
d_call: TRBD2; v_call: TRBV28; j_call: TRBJ2-2; clone_size: NA; cdr3_nt: TGTGCCAGCAGTCTTAGCGGGCGCGGCACCGGGGAGCTGTTTTTT; cdr3_aa: CASSLSGRGTGELFF
d_call: NA; v_call: TRBV4-2; j_call: TRBJ1-6; clone_size: once; cdr3_nt: TGTGCCAGCAGCCAAGAGGACGGATACAATTCACCCCTCCACTTT; cdr3_aa: CASSQEDGYNSPLHF
d_call: NA; v_call: TRBV7-3; j_call: TRBJ2-7; clone_size: NA; cdr3_nt: TGTGCCAGCAGCCCTCACCCAGGGAACGAGCAGTACTTC; cdr3_aa: CASSPHPGNEQYF
d_call: NA; v_call: TRBV13; j_call: TRBJ1-4; clone_size: NA; cdr3_nt: TGTGCCAGCAGCCCCCACCGGACACCCGCAACTAATGAAAAACTGTTTTTT; cdr3_aa: CASSPHRTPATNEKLFF
d_call: NA; v_call: TRBV7-3; j_call: TRBJ1-1; clone_size: once; cdr3_nt: TGTGCCAGCAGCCGGGAGGGCGGCCGAATGAACACTGAAGCTTTCTTT; cdr3_aa: CASSREGGRMNTEAFF